Below are 19 T cell receptor beta chains sequenced from a single sample in a study of blood T cell repertoires in COVID-19. Some clones are missing from TCRdb's copy, which holds only in-frame ones; the method was immunoSEQ multiplex PCR. The table shows 110,000 or so clones, with approximately 81% occurring only once. Sequencing was done on a sample of peripheral blood. These TCRs come from a human donor in a cohort sampled during active COVID-19.

The chain employs TRBV3-1 (or the pseudogene TRBV3-2) and TRBJ1-3, with D possibly TRBD1 on 6 matching bases. The ends were cut back, 0 bases at V and 8 bases at J, with 8 bases in the middle. The CDR3 is 13 amino acids. In germline, CDR1 is LGHDT, CDR2 YNNKEL (reference sequence). CDR3 sequence: CASSQEGGHTIYF. The CDR3 nucleotides are TGTGCCAGCAGCCAAGAAGGGGGACACACCATATATTTT.

The J gene is TRBJ2-7, the V gene TRBV27; TRBD2 is a possible D gene (7 bases). The germline V gene encodes CDR1 MNHEY and CDR2 SMNVEV (reference sequence). Deletions cut 5 bases from V and 3 bases from J, with 17 bases between. The CDR3 sequence is 15 residues long. CDR3 region: CASSPAGEGLYEQYF. CDR3 DNA: TGTGCCAGCAGTCCGGCAGGGGAGGGGCTCTACGAGCAGTACTTC.

The chain uses TRBV3-1 (or the pseudogene TRBV3-2) and TRBJ1-1; D call uncertain. The V and J ends lost 4 bases and 3 bases respectively, with 15 bases between them. The CDR3 is made up of 15 amino acids. Germline V lookup: CDR1 LGHDT, CDR2 YNNKEL (reference sequence). The CDR3 DNA reads as TGTGCCAGCAGCCCCGCGAGAGGCAAGGACACTGAAGCTTTCTTT. The encoded protein is CASSPARGKDTEAFF.

The chain uses TRBV7-9 and TRBJ2-3; D is undetermined. V was trimmed by 2 bases and J by 2 bases, leaving 14 bases between them. Germline loops: CDR1 SEHNR, CDR2 FQNEAQ (reference sequence). This CDR3 has 16 residues. The CDR3 reads CASSLIINRFTDTQYF. The CDR3 DNA follows: TGTGCCAGCAGCTTAATTATCAACAGATTCACAGATACGCAGTATTTT.

The chain is built from TRBV7-9 and TRBJ1-2; maybe TRBD1 (5 bases). This CDR3 comprises 13 residues. CDR1 and CDR2 from the germline V gene are SEHNR and FQNEAQ (reference sequence). Trimming took off 5 bases at V and 3 bases at J, with 10 bases between the two ends. The CDR3 DNA is TGTGCCAGCAGCCCGCCAGGGTACTATGGCTACACCTTC. This encodes CASSPPGYYGYTF.

V and J are TRBV11-2 and TRBJ2-1; 7 bases are a match to TRBD1. Losses at the gene ends were 5 bases for V and 5 bases for J; bases not matched to a gene: 15. From germline, CDR1 is SGHAT and CDR2 FQNNGV. The CDR3 extends over 17 amino acids. Written as DNA, the CDR3 is TGTGCCAGCAGCCCGCGACGGGACAGCGTCCTAGACAATGAGCAGTTCTTC. This translates into CASSPRRDSVLDNEQFF.

This clone was found once. This chain connects TRBV27 to TRBJ1-2; D is possibly TRBD1 (5 bases). Germline V gene lookup returns CDR1 MNHEY and CDR2 SMNVEV (reference sequence). With 2 bases removed from V and 1 base from J, the gap between germline ends came to 11 bases. The length of the CDR3 is 15 residues. DNA of the CDR3: TGTGCCAGCAGTTTAACCCCGACAGTTAACTATGGCTACACCTTC. It is translated as CASSLTPTVNYGYTF.

The gene calls are TRBV5-4 and TRBJ2-5, with 9 bases fitting TRBD2. The J segment lost 6 bases and the V segment lost 0 bases, leaving 9 bases of the junction unmatched. The CDR3 contains 16 residues. Germline loops: CDR1 SGHNT, CDR2 YYREEE (reference sequence). The CDR3 region has the DNA TGTGCCAGCAGCTTGGGTAGCGGGGGCGTGGGGAAGACCCAGTACTTC. Protein: CASSLGSGGVGKTQYF.

This chain joins TRBV6-5 and TRBJ2-3; 7 bases match TRBD1. CDR1 and CDR2 (germline): MNHEY, SVGAGI. V was pared by 6 bases and J by 5 bases, with 5 bases of the junction left unmatched. The CDR3 loop spans 13 amino acids. The CDR3 here is CASSDRQGDTQYF. In DNA, the CDR3 is TGTGCCAGCAGCGATAGACAGGGAGATACGCAGTATTTT.

This clone was counted a single time. The rearrangement joins TRBV28 to TRBJ1-1, with TRBD1 matching over 11 bases. V lost 6 bases, J lost 8 bases, and 8 bases stayed unmatched. The CDR3 covers 14 residues. Germline CDR1 and CDR2: MDHEN and SYDVKM. The CDR3 spells CASRTGTGGEEAFF. CDR3 DNA sequence: TGTGCCAGCAGAACCGGGACAGGGGGGGAGGAAGCTTTCTTT.

This CDR3 is CASSQDAGTHRELFF. The CDR3, as DNA: TGCGCCAGCAGCCAAGATGCGGGGACCCACCGGGAGCTGTTTTTT. The chain carries TRBV4-1 and TRBJ2-2; D is possibly TRBD2 (6 bases). The germline V gene has CDR1 MGHRA and CDR2 YSYEKL. The CDR3 sequence is 15 residues long. Trimming removed 0 bases at V and 9 bases at J, with 14 bases between.

This clone was seen only a few times. The genes are TRBV7-3 and TRBJ2-1, with D unclear. The CDR3 loop spans 14 amino acids. The germline V gene encodes CDR1 SGHTA and CDR2 FQGTGA. V gave up 2 bases and J gave up 10 bases, with 15 bases separating them. The CDR3 DNA reads TGTGCCAGCAGCTTAGAAGGCCCAGGTGGCGAGCAGTTCTTC. It translates to CASSLEGPGGEQFF.

The chain combines TRBV9 with TRBJ2-1; 8 bases match TRBD2. There are 15 residues in the CDR3. V dropped 1 base and J dropped 6; count of bases not matched to a gene: 6. Germline CDR1 reads SGDLS; CDR2 reads YYNGEE. The CDR3 DNA follows: TGTGCCAGCAGCGTACAACCCGGGACTAGCAATGAGCAGTTCTTC. Protein: CASSVQPGTSNEQFF.

The rearrangement uses TRBV5-5 and TRBJ1-4, with D possibly being TRBD1 (6 bases). Germline CDR1 reads SGHKS; CDR2 reads YYEKEE (reference sequence). This CDR3 region has 16 residues. The V and J ends lost 1 base and 0 bases respectively, with 10 bases between them. Here the CDR3 reads CASSLYRAATNEKLFF. The DNA of the CDR3 is TGTGCCAGCAGCTTGTACAGGGCGGCAACTAATGAAAAACTGTTTTTT.

This sequence joins TRBV18 and TRBJ2-5; 8 bases are shared with TRBD1. The germline gives CDR1 KGHSH, CDR2 LQKENI. The CDR3 runs to 15 residues. J lost 2 bases, V lost 4 bases, and 6 bases had no gene match. The CDR3 DNA follows: TGTGCCAGCTCACTTCGGGGGACAGGACAAGAGACCCAGTACTTC. It translates to CASSLRGTGQETQYF.

The gene calls are TRBV10-2 and TRBJ2-3; perhaps TRBD2 as D (5 bases). This CDR3 region has 15 residues. The germline V and J ends were trimmed by 8 bases and 2 bases, with 17 bases remaining between them. The germline V gene encodes CDR1 WSHSY and CDR2 SAAADI. The CDR3 loop is CASGPRGGNTDTQYF. The CDR3 coding sequence is TGCGCCAGCGGGCCCCGGGGTGGTAACACAGATACGCAGTATTTT.

This chain uses TRBV5-1 with TRBJ2-5; 7 bases map to TRBD2. Germline V gives CDR1 SGHRS, CDR2 YFSETQ. The V segment lost 1 base and the J segment 9 bases; nucleotides outside the gene matches: 18. The CDR3 contains 17 residues. CDR3 nucleotides: TGCGCCAGCAGCTTGACGGGAGGACAAGGGGCCTTGGGGGCCCAGTACTTC. This gives the protein CASSLTGGQGALGAQYF.

The chain employs TRBV5-5 and TRBJ2-3, with D possibly TRBD2 on 6 matching bases. Between the trimmed V and J ends, which lost 4 bases and 2 bases, there was a span of 11 bases. This CDR3 is built from 14 residues. Germline CDR1 reads SGHKS; CDR2 reads YYEKEE (reference sequence). The DNA of the CDR3 is TGTGCCAGCAGCCGGAGGGCTTACACAGATACGCAGTATTTT. It is translated as CASSRRAYTDTQYF. The full variable domain, in which reference TRBV5-5 and TRBJ2-3 provide the parts outside the CDR3, is DAGVTQSPTHLIKTRGQQVTLRCSPISGHKSVSWYQQVLGQGPQFIFQYYEKEERGRGNFPDRFSARQFPNYSSELNVNALLLGDSALYLCASSRRAYTDTQYFGPGTRLTVL.

This rearrangement joins TRBV7-2 to TRBJ2-3, with D possibly matching TRBD2 (5 bases). The ends were cut back, 4 bases at V and 1 base at J, with 6 bases in the middle. Germline CDR1 reads SGHTA; CDR2 reads FQGNSA. The CDR3 runs to 13 residues. The CDR3: CASSWRGTDTQYF. In nucleotides, the CDR3 is TGTGCCAGCAGCTGGCGGGGCACAGATACGCAGTATTTT.